The clone carrying this TCR beta chain was seen only a few times. The antigen remains undetermined. The record originates from a study of T cell repertoires in cytomegalovirus infection. About the research overall: Recently identified HLA-C-restricted CMV epitopes were used, and well-studied HLA-B-restricted CMV epitopes were used as well. Evidence of both CMV infection and a matching HLA type came from public TCR beta signatures.

Study-level points and caveats: HLA-C-restricted, CMV-specific TCR beta clonotypes were dominant ex vivo.

TCRdb itself ran the reads through MiXCR, one entry per CDR3 protein. The repertoire holds about 770,000 distinct CDR3 sequences, with almost 30% as singletons. Deletions cut 6 bases from V and 0 bases from J, with 12 bases between. The germline V gene encodes CDR1 DFQATT and CDR2 SNEGSKA (reference sequence). The CDR3 spans 13 residues. This material consisted of cultured CD8+ T cells from PBMCs, taken from culture after CMV antigen stimulation. This rearrangement joins TRBV20-1 to TRBJ2-7, with D possibly TRBD2 on 6 matching bases. This receptor was taken from a human donor in good health (CMV status not recorded). Some clones in this sample may be carry-over from other donors' samples. Here the CDR3 reads CSASGGDSYEQYF. CDR3 bases: TGCAGTGCCTCCGGGGGAGACTCCTACGAGCAGTACTTC.